The sequence of this TCR beta chain was determined in a study of T cell repertoires in cytomegalovirus infection. Study background: Public TCR beta signature analysis indicated the presence of both CMV infection and matching HLA type.

Points from the study as a whole: Totalled public TCR beta family frequency picked out people who carried CMV plus the relevant HLA. What dominated the ex vivo response were HLA-C-restricted CMV-specific TCR beta clonotypes.

Trimming removed 7 bases from V and 9 bases from J, with 19 bases in between. CDR3 length equals 14 residues. Per the germline V gene, CDR1 is ENHRY and CDR2 is SYGVKD. There are many counts of this clonotype. As yet, its antigen is unknown. TCRdb re-analysed the reads in MiXCR, keeping a single row per CDR3 protein. The top ten hold roughly 10% of the sample, which has almost 500,000 distinct CDR3 sequences, roughly 12% seen once. The chain has TRBV10-3 and TRBJ2-1; D possibly uses TRBD1 or TRBD2 (6 bases each). The receptor was isolated from a human donor in good health (CMV status not recorded). Some clones in this sample may be carry-over from other donors' samples. Sequences were obtained from PBMCs. CDR3 amino acids: CAITTQRGESEQFF. CDR3 nucleotides: TGTGCCATCACCACTCAGAGGGGGGAGAGTGAGCAGTTCTTC.